This record covers a single TCR beta chain. Its antigen is still unknown. The CDR3 is 16 amino acids. V shed 5 bases and J shed 6 bases, with 21 bases lying between them. In germline, CDR1 is SGHTA, CDR2 FQGTGA. TCRdb re-called the 5' RACE reads with MiXCR, one entry per CDR3 protein. The sample consists of a few hundred thousand distinct CDR3 sequences, approximately 8% of them appearing once. This entry is derived from a study of T cells after yellow fever vaccination. Findings and caveats of the study: Primary-vaccination clones mostly resurfaced post-booster (under 98% CD4, around 88% CD8).

The chain carries TRBV7-3 and TRBJ2-3; either TRBD1 or TRBD2 may supply D (6 bases each). The TCR comes from a young man who received the YFV17D yellow fever vaccine. The specimen comprised PBMCs, sampled 35 to 50 days after the first yellow fever vaccination. The CDR3 coding sequence is TGTGCCAGCAGCCGTCCGGCACAGGGAGGCGATGATACGCAGTATTTT. This codes for CASSRPAQGGDDTQYF.